These 14 T cell receptor beta chains were all obtained from the same sample, sequenced in a study of neoadjuvant anti-PD-1 for oral cavity cancer. Sequencing used immunoSEQ multiplex PCR; TCRdb keeps in-frame clones, though not all of them. The repertoire includes some 7,400 clones, around 48% of them detected once, and roughly 12% sits in the top ten. Sequences were derived from tumor tissue, sampled before nivolumab (anti-PD-1) treatment. These receptors all come from a person between 40 and 79 years old with oral cavity squamous cell carcinoma.

V usage is TRBV2 and J usage is TRBJ2-5, with a weak D call TRBD1 (6 bases). The CDR3 length is 16 residues. With 1 base removed from V and 1 base from J, the gap between germline ends came to 13 bases. Germline V gene lookup returns CDR1 SNHLY and CDR2 FYNNEI. The CDR3 nucleotides read TGTGCCAGCAGTGAAGGGAGAGTCAGGGGCCAAGAGACCCAGTACTTC. Its protein is CASSEGRVRGQETQYF.

CDR3 amino acids: CASSLAPGNIQYF. The CDR3 DNA reads as TGCGCCAGCAGCTTGGCCCCGGGTAACATTCAGTACTTC. The J gene is TRBJ2-4, the V gene TRBV5-1; D not resolved. Germline CDR1 SGHRS, CDR2 YFSETQ. Trimming took 0 bases from V and 7 from J, leaving 8 bases between them. The CDR3 covers 13 residues. Variable domain in full (rest from reference TRBV5-1 and TRBJ2-4): KAGVTQTPRYLIKTRGQQVTLSCSPISGHRSVSWYQQTPGQGLQFLFEYFSETQRNKGNFPGRFSGRQFSNSRSEMNVSTLELGDSALYLCASSLAPGNIQYFGAGTRLSVL.

The chain recombines TRBV11-2 with TRBJ2-1; a possible D gene is TRBD2 (5 bases). The V end was cut by 3 bases, the J end by 0 bases, with 12 bases between. The CDR3 length is 16 residues. CDR1 and CDR2 (germline): SGHAT, FQNNGV. The CDR3 sequence: CASSFKRPSSYNEQFF. In DNA form, the CDR3 reads TGTGCCAGCAGCTTCAAGCGGCCAAGCTCCTACAATGAGCAGTTCTTC.

This clone has only a few counts. V and J are TRBV7-2 and TRBJ2-7; D is perhaps TRBD2 (6 bases). Germline assignment: CDR1 SGHTA and CDR2 FQGNSA. The CDR3 extends over 14 amino acids. Trimming shortened V by 3 bases and J by 2 bases, and 11 bases separated the two germline ends. CDR3: CASSLGGLTYEQYF. The CDR3 DNA reads TGTGCCAGCAGCTTGGGGGGACTTACCTACGAGCAGTACTTC.

This clone was detected only a few times. This rearrangement joins TRBV6-4 to TRBJ2-1; 7 nucleotides align to TRBD2. The CDR3 length is 15 residues. Trimming cost V 0 bases and J 9 bases; bases outside gene matches: 8. Looked up from germline, CDR1 is MRHNA and CDR2 is SNTAGT. In nucleotides, the CDR3 is TGTGCCAGCAGTGACTCGGTGGGGGGGGTCAGTGAGCAGTTCTTC. It yields the protein CASSDSVGGVSEQFF.

In nucleotides, the CDR3 is TGCGCCAGCAGCCGCGGGGAACTTTCCTACGAGCAGTACTTC. Encoded protein: CASSRGELSYEQYF. This chain connects TRBV5-1 to TRBJ2-7, with D possibly being TRBD2 (6 bases). Trimming cost V 4 bases and J 1 base, with 12 bases left between them. The CDR3 has 14 amino acids. Germline V gene data show CDR1 as SGHRS and CDR2 as YFSETQ.

The chain joins TRBV6-5 to TRBJ1-1; D remains unclear. This CDR3 has 13 amino acids. The germline V and J ends were trimmed by 4 bases and 0 bases, with 6 bases remaining between them. CDR1 MNHEY and CDR2 SVGAGI come from the germline V gene. CDR3: CASSSNMNTEAFF. The CDR3 DNA follows: TGTGCCAGCAGTTCCAACATGAACACTGAAGCTTTCTTT.

This clone has just a few counts. This rearrangement joins TRBV11-2 to TRBJ2-2, with a weak D call TRBD2 (6 bases). Germline values: CDR1 SGHAT, CDR2 FQNNGV. CDR3 length: 15 amino acids. V was pared by 2 bases and J by 0 bases, with 7 bases between. The CDR3 DNA reads as TGTGCCAGCAGCTTAACGGGAGCGAACACCGGGGAGCTGTTTTTT. As protein: CASSLTGANTGELFF.

This clone was seen a handful of times. V and J are TRBV4-2 and TRBJ2-1, with D possibly TRBD2 on 5 matching bases. Looked up from germline, CDR1 is LGHNA and CDR2 is YNFKEQ. The CDR3 is 16 amino acids. Trimming removed 4 bases at V and 0 bases at J, with 13 bases between. This CDR3 is CASSRRAETSYNEQFF. Written as DNA, the CDR3 is TGTGCCAGCAGCCGAAGAGCGGAGACCTCCTACAATGAGCAGTTCTTC.

The J gene is TRBJ2-7, the V gene TRBV6-5; D might be TRBD2 (5 bases). The V end lost 2 bases, the J end lost 4 bases, and 12 bases lay between the germline ends. CDR3 length: 14 amino acids. Germline CDR1 MNHEY, CDR2 SVGAGI. CDR3 in amino acids: CASSYIGLVYEQYF. The DNA for the CDR3 is TGTGCCAGCAGTTACATCGGACTCGTATACGAGCAGTACTTC.

This clone was seen a few times. V and J are TRBV5-1 and TRBJ2-1; 10 nucleotides match TRBD2. This CDR3 is 15 amino acids long. CDR1 and CDR2 (germline): SGHRS, YFSETQ. The trim removed 8 bases at V and 1 base at J, leaving 6 bases unmatched. CDR3 coding DNA: TGCGCCAGTCAAGGACTAGCGGCATCCTACAATGAGCAGTTCTTC. It translates to CASQGLAASYNEQFF.

The chain carries TRBV10-2 and TRBJ2-2; weak D call: TRBD2 (6 bases). Germline CDR1 reads WSHSY; CDR2 reads SAAADI. CDR3 size: 14 residues. Deletions cut 11 bases from V and 3 bases from J, with 16 bases between. The CDR3 protein is CAGSLGGDTGELFF. The CDR3 DNA follows: TGCGCCGGAAGCCTTGGCGGGGACACCGGGGAGCTGTTTTTT.

This chain uses TRBV7-9 with TRBJ2-1; a possible D gene is TRBD2 (6 bases). Trimming shortened V by 3 bases and J by 2 bases, and 11 bases separated the two germline ends. The CDR3 spans 15 residues. Germline V gene data show CDR1 as SEHNR and CDR2 as FQNEAQ (reference sequence). The CDR3 nucleotides are TGTGCCAGCAGCTTTAGGCGGGATCCCTACAATGAGCAGTTCTTC. Amino acid sequence: CASSFRRDPYNEQFF.

This sequence joins TRBV5-8 and TRBJ1-5, with D perhaps TRBD1 (6 bases). Germline V lookup: CDR1 SGHTS, CDR2 YDEGEE. The CDR3 has 15 residues. The V end lost 1 base, the J end lost 1 base, and 9 bases lay between the germline ends. The CDR3 region is CASSLWQGSNQPQHF. The CDR3 DNA is TGTGCCAGCAGCTTGTGGCAGGGGAGCAATCAGCCCCAGCATTTT.